Below are 27 T cell receptor beta chains sequenced from a single sample in a study of a mutant IDH1 vaccine in newly diagnosed glioma. Time point of the sample: baseline, week 1 (first vaccination visit). Stated treatment: pre-vaccination baseline after standard-of-care therapy. Some clones are missing from TCRdb's copy, which holds only in-frame ones; the method was immunoSEQ multiplex PCR. The table shows 15,000 to 20,000 clones, with roughly 79% occurring only once. The sample consisted of PBMCs, taken from a glioma patient treated with radiotherapy, temozolomide or both. Receptor source: a man in his forties with glioma.

The chain uses TRBV19 and TRBJ2-3, with D unclear. Germline V lookup: CDR1 LNHDA, CDR2 SQIVND (reference sequence). The CDR3 loop spans 15 amino acids. V shed 7 bases and J shed 2 bases, with 16 bases lying between them. This CDR3 reads CASTRLGSPTDTQYF. The CDR3 bases are TGTGCCAGTACCCGGCTGGGCAGTCCCACAGATACGCAGTATTTT. Based on the CDR3 plus reference TRBV19 and TRBJ2-3, the full variable domain is DGGITQSPKYLFRKEGQNVTLSCEQNLNHDAMYWYRQDPGQGLRLIYYSQIVNDFQKGDIAEGYSVSREKKESFPLTVTSAQKNPTAFYLCASTRLGSPTDTQYFGPGTRLTVL.

The rearrangement uses TRBV9 and TRBJ2-3; no reliable D call. The CDR3 sequence is 11 residues long. Germline loops: CDR1 SGDLS, CDR2 YYNGEE. The V gene lost 2 bases and the J gene lost 5 bases, with 3 bases spanning the gap. The CDR3 is CASSVEDTQYF. The CDR3 DNA reads as TGTGCCAGCAGCGTTGAAGATACGCAGTATTTT. The complete variable domain, with remaining parts taken from reference TRBV9 and TRBJ2-3, reads DSGVTQTPKHLITATGQRVTLRCSPRSGDLSVYWYQQSLDQGLQFLIQYYNGEERAKGNILERFSAQQFPDLHSELNLSSLELGDSALYFCASSVEDTQYFGPGTRLTVL.

V is TRBV19 and J is TRBJ2-1; D possibly corresponds to TRBD2 (6 bases). In germline, CDR1 is LNHDA, CDR2 SQIVND (reference sequence). The CDR3 spans 16 residues. V was shortened by 5 bases and J by 6 bases, with 20 bases between the two germline ends. The CDR3 region is CASSPSGRRSTNEQFF. CDR3 coding DNA: TGTGCCAGTAGTCCGTCGGGGAGGCGGTCTACCAATGAGCAGTTCTTC.

In its sample, this clone was seen once. The J gene is TRBJ2-5, the V gene TRBV5-4, with 10 bases aligning to TRBD1. This CDR3 comprises 14 residues. J was trimmed by 3 bases and V by 4 bases; bases with no gene match: 3. Germline CDR1 is SGHNT and CDR2 is YYREEE (reference sequence). CDR3 loop: CASSPGTGEETQYF. CDR3 in DNA: TGTGCCAGCAGCCCAGGGACAGGGGAAGAGACCCAGTACTTC.

The rearrangement uses TRBV7-2 and TRBJ2-2; D might be TRBD2 (6 bases). The germline V gene encodes CDR1 SGHTA and CDR2 FQGNSA. This CDR3 contains 15 residues. The germline V and J ends were trimmed by 1 base and 4 bases, with 10 bases remaining between them. CDR3 sequence (DNA): TGTGCCAGCAGCTTAGGCCTAGCGACCACCGGGGAGCTGTTTTTT. This gives the protein CASSLGLATTGELFF.

This chain joins TRBV11-3 and TRBJ2-1, with D perhaps matching TRBD2 (6 bases). This CDR3 has 14 amino acids. V lost 2 bases, J lost 9 bases, and 14 bases lay in between. CDR1 SGHNT and CDR2 YENEEA come from the germline V gene. The CDR3 reads CASSLRRGPGEQFF. The CDR3 DNA sequence: TGTGCCAGCAGCTTAAGGCGGGGACCAGGTGAGCAGTTCTTC.

J is TRBJ1-2 and V is TRBV2; D is perhaps TRBD1 (5 bases). Germline assignment: CDR1 SNHLY and CDR2 FYNNEI. Trimming stripped 6 bases from V and 6 bases from J, with 17 bases between. CDR3 length: 14 residues. The CDR3: CASRPQGVFDGYTF. The CDR3 nucleotides read TGTGCCAGCAGGCCGCAGGGAGTGTTTGATGGCTACACCTTC.

This chain joins TRBV5-6 and TRBJ2-2; D ambiguous. Germline CDR1 reads SGHDT; CDR2 reads YYEEEE. The CDR3 totals 14 residues. Trimming left V 4 bases short and J 3 bases short, with 10 bases between. The CDR3 spells CASSPTYYTGELFF. In DNA form, the CDR3 reads TGTGCCAGCAGCCCGACATACTACACCGGGGAGCTGTTTTTT. Full variable domain (missing parts from reference TRBV5-6 and TRBJ2-2): DAGVTQSPTHLIKTRGQQVTLRCSPKSGHDTVSWYQQALGQGPQFIFQYYEEEERQRGNFPDRFSGHQFPNYSSELNVNALLLGDSALYLCASSPTYYTGELFFGEGSRLTVL.

The genes are TRBV12-5 and TRBJ2-4, with D tentatively TRBD1 or TRBD2 (5 bases each). Germline loops: CDR1 LGHNT, CDR2 FRNRAP. This CDR3 region has 15 residues. V lost 11 bases and J lost 0, with 17 bases in between. The CDR3: CARYSGAEAKNIQYF. The CDR3 bases are TGTGCTCGCTATTCCGGGGCTGAAGCCAAAAACATTCAGTACTTC.

The chain joins TRBV11-2 to TRBJ2-1; D unclear. V was pared by 0 bases and J by 10 bases, with 10 bases between. Per germline, CDR1 SGHAT and CDR2 FQNNGV. CDR3 length equals 13 residues. The CDR3 spells CASSLDREDEQFF. The CDR3 bases are TGTGCCAGCAGCTTAGATAGAGAGGACGAGCAGTTCTTC.

The V gene is TRBV14, the J gene TRBJ2-1; D possibly uses TRBD1 or TRBD2 (7 bases each). The CDR3 extends over 19 amino acids. Germline assignment: CDR1 SGHDN and CDR2 FVKESK. V shed 1 base and J shed 7 bases, with 26 bases lying between them. CDR3 amino acids: CASSQGGGVRGAKHNEQFF. CDR3 DNA sequence: TGTGCCAGCAGCCAAGGGGGGGGTGTCAGGGGGGCAAAACATAATGAGCAGTTCTTC.

The chain uses TRBV5-6 and TRBJ2-3; 9 bases are a match to TRBD1. The ends lost 2 bases at V and 1 base at J; junction bases unmatched: 5. The CDR3 contains 16 residues. The germline CDR1 and CDR2 sequences are SGHDT and YYEEEE. CDR3 in DNA: TGTGCCAGCAGCTTATCCGGGACAGGGCGCACAGATACGCAGTATTTT. It translates to CASSLSGTGRTDTQYF.

The chain joins TRBV6-5 to TRBJ2-6; D perhaps matches TRBD2 (5 bases). Germline V gene data show CDR1 as MNHEY and CDR2 as SVGAGI. The CDR3 is 16 amino acids. Between the trimmed V and J ends, which lost 2 bases and 0 bases, there was a span of 8 bases. The chain's CDR3 is CASSYNGNSGANVLTF. The CDR3 DNA reads as TGTGCCAGCAGTTACAACGGGAACTCTGGGGCCAACGTCCTGACTTTC.

Details on this clone: Within the sample, other DNA sequences also encode this same CDR3. V gene TRBV21-1 combines with J gene TRBJ2-7; the tabulated D call, TRBD1, remains unverified against the DNA. TRBV21-1 is marked as a pseudogene. This CDR3 spans 13 amino acids. The CDR3 sequence is CASSKAPGYEQYV. CDR3 nucleotides: TGTGCCAGCAGCAAGGCCCCAGGCTACGAGCAGTACGTC.

The rearrangement uses TRBV4-1 and TRBJ2-3; 10 bases fit TRBD1. This CDR3 contains 21 residues. V shed 4 bases and J 2 bases; nucleotides not matched to a gene: 21. Germline lookup yields CDR1 MGHRA and CDR2 YSYEKL. For the CDR3, the DNA is TGCGCCAGCAGCCCCAAGGGCCCGGGACAGGGGCCGGGGTACCCCACAGATACGCAGTATTTT. Residues: CASSPKGPGQGPGYPTDTQYF.

This clone has just a few counts. The rearrangement joins TRBV5-3 to TRBJ1-4; D gene unclear. TRBV5-3 is filed as an ORF, its function uncertain. The germline V and J ends were trimmed by 4 bases and 5 bases, with 12 bases remaining between them. There are 14 residues in the CDR3. CDR3 protein: CARSHKGPNEKLFF. In nucleotides, the CDR3 is TGTGCCAGAAGCCACAAAGGGCCCAATGAAAAACTGTTTTTT.

The chain joins TRBV7-2 to TRBJ1-4; 10 bases fit TRBD1. The CDR3 is 15 amino acids. Germline loops: CDR1 SGHTA, CDR2 FQGNSA. The V segment lost 5 bases and the J segment 8 bases; nucleotides outside the gene matches: 8. The CDR3: CASSTRTGGEEKLFF. DNA of the CDR3: TGTGCCAGCAGCACAAGGACAGGGGGAGAAGAAAAACTGTTTTTT. The whole variable domain, filled in from reference TRBV7-2 and TRBJ1-4, reads GAGVSQSPSNKVTEKGKDVELRCDPISGHTALYWYRQSLGQGLEFLIYFQGNSAPDKSGLPSDRFSAERTGGSVSTLTIQRTQQEDSAVYLCASSTRTGGEEKLFFGSGTQLSVL.

The rearrangement uses TRBV29-1 and TRBJ2-1, with D possibly TRBD1 on 6 matching bases. Trimming took 6 bases from V and 4 from J, leaving 19 bases between them. The CDR3 extends over 15 amino acids. Germline assignment: CDR1 SQVTM and CDR2 ANQGSEA. The CDR3 loop is CSVQMRQAVYNEQFF. The CDR3, as DNA: TGCAGCGTACAGATGCGACAGGCCGTTTACAATGAGCAGTTCTTC.

This clone appeared a single time. CDR3 amino acids: CATSLGGGVLSEKLFF. Here the CDR3 DNA reads TGTGCCACCAGCTTAGGTGGGGGGGTACTTTCTGAAAAACTGTTTTTT. The rearrangement uses TRBV15 and TRBJ1-4, with a tentative D call TRBD1 (5 bases). Looked up from germline, CDR1 is LNHNV and CDR2 is YYDKDF (reference sequence). This CDR3 comprises 16 residues. V was cut by 5 bases and J by 7 bases, with 20 bases left in between.

CDR3 in DNA: TGTGCCAGGCCCCGGGAGGCGGGAGGGCGGTATGGTTCGAACACCGGGGAGCTGTTTTTT. The encoded protein is CARPREAGGRYGSNTGELFF. The chain links TRBV9 to TRBJ2-2; 9 bases agree with TRBD2. With V trimmed by 8 bases and J by 0 bases, 20 bases remained unmatched. Per the germline V gene, CDR1 is SGDLS and CDR2 is YYNGEE. There are 20 residues in the CDR3.

The CDR3, as DNA: TGTGCCAGCACCATGGACAGGGGGTCTCTGGGTGGCTACACCTTC. Translated, it gives CASTMDRGSLGGYTF. The J gene is TRBJ1-2, the V gene TRBV6-1, with TRBD1 matching over 10 bases. The CDR3 consists of 15 residues. The V gene's germline CDR1 is MNHNS and CDR2 SASEGT. The V gene end was trimmed by 7 bases and the J gene end by 7 bases; junction bases not matched to a gene: 12.

V gene TRBV7-6 combines with J gene TRBJ1-3; possible D gene TRBD1, 6 bases. Germline CDR1 is SGHVS and CDR2 is FNYEAQ. Trimming stripped 5 bases from V and 4 bases from J, with 15 bases between. There are 15 residues in the CDR3. The CDR3 spells CASSKEGGSGNTIYF. DNA for the CDR3: TGTGCCAGCAGCAAAGAGGGGGGATCGGGAAACACCATATATTTT.

This sequence joins TRBV5-5 and TRBJ2-7; D is unresolved. The CDR3 consists of 13 residues. Germline V gene data show CDR1 as SGHKS and CDR2 as YYEKEE (reference sequence). Trimming cost V 0 bases and J 4 bases, with 8 bases left between them. The CDR3 region is CASSLGPQYEQYV. CDR3 sequence (DNA): TGTGCCAGCAGCTTGGGGCCCCAGTACGAGCAGTACGTC.

The chain links TRBV6-4 to TRBJ1-2, with D tentatively TRBD1 (6 bases). The CDR3 spans 13 residues. V lost 3 bases and J 11 bases, leaving 16 bases between the germline ends. Germline CDR1 and CDR2: MRHNA and SNTAGT. The CDR3 coding sequence is TGTGCCAGCAGTGAGGAGGGCGGGACAACTTACACCTTC. Translating gives CASSEEGGTTYTF.

The chain combines TRBV5-4 with TRBJ2-2, with 16 bases fitting TRBD2. V lost 5 bases to trimming and J lost 1 base; unmatched junction nucleotides: 5. The germline V gene encodes CDR1 SGHNT and CDR2 YYREEE (reference sequence). CDR3 size: 18 residues. DNA of the CDR3: TGTGCCAGCAGACGGGGACTAGCGGGAGGGCGGAACACCGGGGAGCTGTTTTTT. This codes for CASRRGLAGGRNTGELFF.

The gene calls are TRBV14 and TRBJ2-3; D is possibly TRBD1 (6 bases). Trimming shortened V by 4 bases and J by 0 bases, and 14 bases separated the two germline ends. The germline V gene has CDR1 SGHDN and CDR2 FVKESK. This CDR3 is built from 16 residues. The CDR3: CASSLQGTSSTDTQYF. The CDR3 nucleotides are TGTGCCAGCAGCCTACAGGGAACTTCTAGCACAGATACGCAGTATTTT.

The chain recombines TRBV5-4 with TRBJ2-2; D not certain. Trimming shortened V by 0 bases and J by 1 base, and 4 bases separated the two germline ends. The CDR3 sequence is 14 residues long. Germline V lookup: CDR1 SGHNT, CDR2 YYREEE (reference sequence). The CDR3, as DNA: TGTGCCAGCAGCTTGGAGGGGAACACCGGGGAGCTGTTTTTT. Translated: CASSLEGNTGELFF.